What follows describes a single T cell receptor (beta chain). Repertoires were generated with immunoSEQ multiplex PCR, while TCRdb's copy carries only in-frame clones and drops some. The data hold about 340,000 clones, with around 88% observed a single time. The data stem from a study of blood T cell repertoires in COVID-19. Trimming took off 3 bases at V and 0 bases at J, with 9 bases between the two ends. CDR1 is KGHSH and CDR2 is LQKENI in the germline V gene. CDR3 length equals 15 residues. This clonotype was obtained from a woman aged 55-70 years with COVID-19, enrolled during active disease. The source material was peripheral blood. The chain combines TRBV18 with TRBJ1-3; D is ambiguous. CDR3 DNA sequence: TGTGCCAGCTCACCTGCGGTCCCCTCTGGAAACACCATATATTTT. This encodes CASSPAVPSGNTIYF.